This is a list of T cell receptor beta chains from one sample in a study of shared clonotypes between healthy human individuals. Generated by immunoSEQ multiplex PCR, the TCRdb table keeps only in-frame clones and is missing some. The sample has 2 million to 2.5 million clones; approximately 95% are singletons. Material: naive CD4+ T cells sorted from blood. These receptors came from a man between 18 and 29 years old in good health. CDR3s include the opening cysteine and the closing phenylalanine or tryptophan. A D gene is named only where the DNA matches it firmly.

D	V	J	DNA	CDR3
TRBD2	TRBV11-2	TRBJ2-1	TGTGCCAGCAGCTCTGTTGGGGAGGGAACCTACAATGAGCAGTTCTTC	CASSSVGEGTYNEQFF
TRBD1	TRBV30	TRBJ2-7	TGTGCCTGGAGAAACACGGGACAGGGGCCCAACGAGCAGTACTTC	CAWRNTGQGPNEQYF
NA	TRBV7-9	TRBJ1-5	TGTGCCAGCAGCTCCATCGGGACGCAGAGCAATCAGCCCCAGCATTTT	CASSSIGTQSNQPQHF
NA	TRBV2	TRBJ2-1	TGTGCCAGCAGCCCCCGAGCGTGGGACAATGAGCAGTTCTTC	CASSPRAWDNEQFF
NA	TRBV30	TRBJ1-6	TGTGCCTGGACCTTGACAGAGAGCTCCTATAATTCACCCCTCCACTTT	CAWTLTESSYNSPLHF
TRBD1	TRBV27	TRBJ1-4	TGTGCCAGCAGGATGGGACAGGGAAATGAAAAACTGTTTTTT	CASRMGQGNEKLFF
NA	TRBV15	TRBJ2-7	TGTGCCACCAGCAGAGAAGGGGTATCATCCTACGAGCAGTACTTC	CATSREGVSSYEQYF
TRBD1	TRBV6-1	TRBJ1-6	TGTGCCAGCAGTGAACAGGGGGACTCCTATAATTCACCCCTCCACTTT	CASSEQGDSYNSPLHF
NA	TRBV28	TRBJ1-5	TGTGCCAGCAGTTCCCCACGGGAAGGAGGTCAGCCCCAGCATTTT	CASSSPREGGQPQHF
NA	TRBV28	TRBJ2-7	TGTGCCAGCAGTTTCAGTAAGGGGGTGTCCTACGAGCAGTACTTC	CASSFSKGVSYEQYF
TRBD1	TRBV27	TRBJ2-7	TGTGCCAGCAGTTTATTCCCCGGGACAGCCTCCTACGAGCAGTACTTC	CASSLFPGTASYEQYF
NA	TRBV9	TRBJ2-7	TGTGCCAGCAGCGCAGGACTAAGCCTCGAAGAGCAGTACTTC	CASSAGLSLEEQYF
NA	TRBV11-2	TRBJ2-2	TGTGCCAGCAGCCAACAGGGTACGAACACCGGGGAGCTGTTTTTT	CASSQQGTNTGELFF